These 6 T cell receptor beta chains originate from one sample sequenced in a study of blood T cells in healthy people across ages. Together with a sample-barcoded 5' primer, a J-beta primer mix was included in a second PCR lasting roughly 6 to 12 cycles. TCRdb ran MiXCR on the 5' RACE reads and lists one entry per CDR3 protein. The data contain more than 650,000 distinct CDR3 sequences, approximately 22% of them singletons. The sample taken for sequencing was blood. The receptors stem from a man between 65 and 80 years old in good health.

The rearrangement links TRBV7-7 to TRBJ2-3; no clear D. The J call may be faulty, since TRBJ1-5 better matches the DNA end. The CDR3 runs 13 residues. Germline CDR1 reads SSHAT; CDR2 reads FNYEAQ (reference sequence). The CDR3 region is CASSLGWGETQHF. CDR3 coding DNA: TGTGCCAGCAGCTTAGGATGGGGAGAGACGCAGCATTTT.

This clonotype has just a few counts. The chain is built from TRBV3-1 and TRBJ1-1; no clear D. Germline CDR1 and CDR2: LGHDT and YNNKEL (reference sequence). V was pared by 2 bases and J by 0 bases, with 16 bases between. The CDR3 runs 17 residues. The CDR3 loop is CASSQRPSVGLNTEAFF. The CDR3 nucleotides are TGTGCCAGCAGCCAAAGGCCCAGCGTAGGGCTGAACACTGAAGCTTTCTTT.

This clonotype was found once. The chain links TRBV20-1 to TRBJ2-5; 8 nucleotides agree with TRBD2. Gene TRBJ2-1 matches the end of the DNA better, so the J call may be wrong. CDR3 size: 15 residues. CDR1 is DFQATT, CDR2 SNEGSKA, per germline (reference sequence). Here the CDR3 DNA reads TGCAGTGCTAGAGATAGGATGCGGGGGGTTAATGAGCAGTTCTTC. It yields the protein CSARDRMRGVNEQFF.

This clonotype showed up just a few times. The rearrangement uses TRBV2 and TRBJ1-4; unclear D gene. V lost 7 bases and J 7 bases, leaving 7 bases between the germline ends. The CDR3 is 11 residues long. Per the germline V gene, CDR1 is SNHLY and CDR2 is FYNNEI. The CDR3 here is CASTLFEKLFF. Written as DNA, the CDR3 is TGTGCCAGCACCCTCTTTGAAAAACTGTTTTTT.

The V gene is TRBV12-3 or TRBV12-4, the J gene TRBJ1-1, with D hard to call. The length of the CDR3 is 16 residues. Trimming pared 4 bases from V and 0 bases from J, leaving 15 bases between. CDR3 sequence: CASSSRTGKLNTEAFF. CDR3 in DNA: TGTGCCAGCAGTTCCCGGACTGGGAAACTGAACACTGAAGCTTTCTTT.

This clonotype came up many times. The chain carries TRBV5-1 and TRBJ1-6; a weak D match, TRBD1 (5 bases). V shed 0 bases and J shed 8 bases, with 9 bases lying between them. This CDR3 has 14 amino acids. The germline CDR1 and CDR2 sequences are SGHRS and YFSETQ. CDR3 sequence: CASSLAVGDSPLHF. In DNA form, the CDR3 reads TGCGCCAGCAGCTTGGCCGTGGGGGATTCACCCCTCCACTTT.